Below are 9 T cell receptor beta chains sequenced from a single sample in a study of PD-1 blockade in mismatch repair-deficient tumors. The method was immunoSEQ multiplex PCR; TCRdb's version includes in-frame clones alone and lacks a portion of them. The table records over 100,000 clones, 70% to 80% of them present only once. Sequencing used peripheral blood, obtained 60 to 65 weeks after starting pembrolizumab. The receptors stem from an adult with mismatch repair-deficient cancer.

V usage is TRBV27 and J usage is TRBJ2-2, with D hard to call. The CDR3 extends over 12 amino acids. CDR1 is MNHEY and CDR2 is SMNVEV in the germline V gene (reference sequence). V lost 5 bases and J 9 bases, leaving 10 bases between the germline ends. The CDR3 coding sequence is TGTGCCAGCAGTATAACCCTCAGGGAGCTGTTTTTT. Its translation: CASSITLRELFF.

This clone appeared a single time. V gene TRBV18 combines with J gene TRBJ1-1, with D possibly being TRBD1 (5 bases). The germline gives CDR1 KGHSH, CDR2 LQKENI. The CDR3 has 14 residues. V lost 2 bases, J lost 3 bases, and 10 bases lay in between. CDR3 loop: CASSPTGEDTEAFF. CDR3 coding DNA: TGTGCCAGCTCACCAACAGGCGAGGACACTGAAGCTTTCTTT.

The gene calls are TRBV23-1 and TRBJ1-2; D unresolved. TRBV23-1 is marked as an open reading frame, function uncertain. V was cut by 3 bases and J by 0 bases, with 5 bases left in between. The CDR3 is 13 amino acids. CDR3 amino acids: CASSHCTNYGYTF. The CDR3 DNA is TGCGCCAGCAGTCATTGCACTAACTATGGCTACACCTTC.

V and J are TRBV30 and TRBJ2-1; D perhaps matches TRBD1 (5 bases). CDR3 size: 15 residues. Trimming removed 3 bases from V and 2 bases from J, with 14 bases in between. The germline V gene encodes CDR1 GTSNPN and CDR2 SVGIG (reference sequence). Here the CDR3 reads CAWSAVTVTYNEQFF. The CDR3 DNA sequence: TGTGCCTGGAGCGCCGTGACAGTTACCTACAATGAGCAGTTCTTC.

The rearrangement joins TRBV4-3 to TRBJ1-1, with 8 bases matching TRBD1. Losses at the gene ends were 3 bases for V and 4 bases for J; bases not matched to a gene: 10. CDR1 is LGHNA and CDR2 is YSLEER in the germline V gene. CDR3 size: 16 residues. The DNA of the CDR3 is TGCGCCAGCAGCCAGACAGGGGCGCGGCCGTCCACTGAAGCTTTCTTT. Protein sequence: CASSQTGARPSTEAFF.

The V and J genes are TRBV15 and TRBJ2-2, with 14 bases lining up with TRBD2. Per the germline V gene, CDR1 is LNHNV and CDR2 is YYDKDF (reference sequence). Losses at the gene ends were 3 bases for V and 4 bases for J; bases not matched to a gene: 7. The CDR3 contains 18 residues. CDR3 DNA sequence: TGTGCCACCAGCAGCAGTTGGACTAGCGGGAGGAGCACCGGGGAGCTGTTTTTT. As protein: CATSSSWTSGRSTGELFF.

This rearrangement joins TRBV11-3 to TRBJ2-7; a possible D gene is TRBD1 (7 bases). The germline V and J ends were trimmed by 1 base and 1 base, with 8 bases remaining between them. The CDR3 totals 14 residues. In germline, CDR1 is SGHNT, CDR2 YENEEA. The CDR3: CASSLAGGSYEQYF. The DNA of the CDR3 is TGTGCCAGCAGCTTAGCAGGGGGGTCCTACGAGCAGTACTTC.

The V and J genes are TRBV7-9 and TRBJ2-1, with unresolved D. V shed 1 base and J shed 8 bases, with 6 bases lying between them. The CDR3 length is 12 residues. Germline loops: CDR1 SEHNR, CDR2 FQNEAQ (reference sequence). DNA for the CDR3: TGTGCCAGCAGCTTAGTAGTTTATGAGCAGTTCTTC. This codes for CASSLVVYEQFF.

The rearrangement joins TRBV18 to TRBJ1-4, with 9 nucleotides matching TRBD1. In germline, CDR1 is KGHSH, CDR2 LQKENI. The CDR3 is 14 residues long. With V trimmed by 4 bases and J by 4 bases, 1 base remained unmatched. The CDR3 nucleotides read TGTGCCAGCTCACACAGGGGGCTTAATGAAAAACTGTTTTTT. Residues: CASSHRGLNEKLFF.